This T cell receptor (beta chain) was identified during a study of blood T cell repertoires in COVID-19 (dated by TCRdb to about 2020). As for the study more broadly: Samples covering the acute and convalescent phases of COVID-19 were provided by collaborators in the United States, Italy and Spain. A freely available public database, intended as a resource for researchers studying the immune response to SARS-CoV-2, is where the repertoires were released. Samples came from the ongoing ImmuneRACE study (first 160 participants) plus 1,254 subjects from 6 global collaborators. The prospective study material was composed of cDNA or gDNA derived from T cells, B-cell-depleted T cells, or PBMCs. HLA class I and class II types, where available, came from metadata supplied by the sample provider rather than from assay-based typing. Deeply sampled blood TCRbeta repertoires from subjects exposed to, actively infected with, or recovered from COVID-19 were included in the dataset. The sample metadata nearly always contained a de-identified subject ID, COVID-19 status, age in years and sex. On the study overall, not on this receptor specifically: How much clinical and demographic metadata was included differed by source and by participant, and the metadata was provided uncurated.

As encoded in the germline V gene, CDR1 is SQVTM while CDR2 is ANQGSEA. V trim: 6 bases; J trim: 1 base; unmatched bases: 15. The CDR3 runs 17 residues from the cysteine to the phenylalanine. Only the CDR3 part of the read is kept: 51 bases, read in frame from the first base. Samples from volunteer blood donors who had recovered from COVID-19 were contributed by a second Seattle source. Each collaborating institution followed its own protocols to collect whole blood in K2EDTA tubes. For TCRbeta analysis, collaborators shipped samples as frozen whole blood, isolated PBMCs, or DNA extracted from either of those sample types. This clone was recorded a few times. It has no known antigen specificity. Base quality data are lacking; no much larger clone is found one base away. TCRbeta CDR3 regions were amplified from genomic DNA by means of the immunoSEQ Assay, a bias-controlled multiplex PCR. As for how the authors treated the data: Within the assay, amplification of reference gene primers was used to estimate how many nucleated cells each sample contained. Sequence reads were collapsed and filtered to measure the absolute abundance of every unique TCRbeta CDR3 rearrangement. For each sample, productive Simpson clonality was calculated by taking the square root of Simpson's diversity index across productive rearrangements. TCRdb took over this immuneACCESS table, retaining in-frame rearrangements with V and J assigned. Such tables are incomplete; in checked studies, under half of the missing clones stem from an unresolved V gene, and the remainder is unexplained. D and trimming come from the DNA, and the V and J calls and clone size come from that table. Here the sample has under 300,000 clones; roughly 80% occur a single time. Roughly a tenth of the sample comes from the top ten.

Sequencing was performed on peripheral blood. The sequence was collected from a woman aged 50 to 65 who had recovered from COVID-19. The sequence links TRBV29-1 to TRBJ1-5, with 7 junctional bases fitting TRBD1. The CDR3 protein sequence reads: CSVTKSHDRVSNQPQHF. The bases read TGCAGCGTAACAAAAAGCCATGACAGGGTGAGCAATCAGCCCCAGCATTTT.